This T cell receptor (beta chain) comes out of a study of CD8 T cells in ankylosing spondylitis. The CDR3 covers 14 residues. Germline V gene lookup returns CDR1 SNHLY and CDR2 FYNNEI. V lost 5 bases, J lost 5 bases, and 3 bases stayed unmatched. Construction of TCR beta libraries was performed using quantitative 5'-RACE with molecular barcodes. A single record per CDR3 protein comes from TCRdb applying MiXCR to the 5' RACE reads. The data contain about 64,000 distinct CDR3 sequences, under 7.5% of them singletons. Regarding the study as a whole: Seemingly characteristic of ankylosing spondylitis blood was a TCR beta motif consisting of 7 or 8 highly homologous variants. Some of these motif variants have turned up before, in reports on reactive arthritis synovial fluid and blood.

This clonotype was recorded at least ten times. The antigen is unknown. The receptor was isolated from a male donor with ankylosing spondylitis. The chain links TRBV2 to TRBJ1-5; 10 bases match TRBD1. Sequenced sample: synovial fluid, either unsorted or a sorted T cell fraction (not recorded which). CDR3 in amino acids: CASSWDRGYQPQHF. The DNA for the CDR3 is TGTGCCAGCAGTTGGGACAGGGGTTATCAGCCCCAGCATTTT.